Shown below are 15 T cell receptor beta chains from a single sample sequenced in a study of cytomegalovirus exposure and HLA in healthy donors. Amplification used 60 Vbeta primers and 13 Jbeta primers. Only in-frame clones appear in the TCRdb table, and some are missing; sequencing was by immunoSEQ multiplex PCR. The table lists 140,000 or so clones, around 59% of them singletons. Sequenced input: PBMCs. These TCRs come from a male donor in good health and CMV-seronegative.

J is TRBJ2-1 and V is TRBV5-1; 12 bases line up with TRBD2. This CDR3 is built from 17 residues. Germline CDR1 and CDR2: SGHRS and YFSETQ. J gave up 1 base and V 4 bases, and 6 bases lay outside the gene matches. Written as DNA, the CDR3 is TGCGCCAGCAGCGCCTCTAGCGGGGGGGGGTCCTACAATGAGCAGTTCTTC. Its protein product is CASSASSGGGSYNEQFF.

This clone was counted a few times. The CDR3 sequence is CASSSGDRGNSPLHF. The CDR3 nucleotides are TGTGCCAGCAGCTCAGGCGACAGGGGGAATTCACCCCTCCACTTT. This rearrangement joins TRBV7-9 to TRBJ1-6, with 9 bases lining up with TRBD1. The CDR3 extends over 15 amino acids. V lost 4 bases and J lost 7; bases outside the gene matches: 5. CDR1 is SEHNR and CDR2 is FQNEAQ in the germline V gene (reference sequence).

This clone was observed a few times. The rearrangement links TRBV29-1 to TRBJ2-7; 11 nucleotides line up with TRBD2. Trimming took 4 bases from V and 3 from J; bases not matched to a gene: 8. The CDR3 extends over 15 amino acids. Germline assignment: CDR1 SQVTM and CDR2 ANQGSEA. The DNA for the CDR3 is TGCAGCGTTGGGTCCATAGCGGGGGGGCGCTACGAGCAGTACTTC. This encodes CSVGSIAGGRYEQYF.

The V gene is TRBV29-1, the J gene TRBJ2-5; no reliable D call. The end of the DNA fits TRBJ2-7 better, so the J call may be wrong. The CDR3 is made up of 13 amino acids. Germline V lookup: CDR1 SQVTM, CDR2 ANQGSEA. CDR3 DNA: TGCAGCGCCGTCGAATCCCGAACCTACGAGCAGTACTTC. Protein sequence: CSAVESRTYEQYF.

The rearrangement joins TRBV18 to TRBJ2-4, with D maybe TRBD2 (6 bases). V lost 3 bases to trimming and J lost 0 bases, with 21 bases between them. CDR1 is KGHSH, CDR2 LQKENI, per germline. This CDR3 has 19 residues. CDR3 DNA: TGTGCCAGCTCACCGAAGAACGGGAGAACCTTTATAGCCAAAAACATTCAGTACTTC. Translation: CASSPKNGRTFIAKNIQYF.

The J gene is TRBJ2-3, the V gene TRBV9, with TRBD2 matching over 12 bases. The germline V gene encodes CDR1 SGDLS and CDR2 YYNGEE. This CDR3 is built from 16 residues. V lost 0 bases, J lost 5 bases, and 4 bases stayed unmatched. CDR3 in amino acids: CASSVAPGLAGDTQYF. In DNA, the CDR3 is TGTGCCAGCAGCGTAGCACCGGGACTAGCGGGAGATACGCAGTATTTT.

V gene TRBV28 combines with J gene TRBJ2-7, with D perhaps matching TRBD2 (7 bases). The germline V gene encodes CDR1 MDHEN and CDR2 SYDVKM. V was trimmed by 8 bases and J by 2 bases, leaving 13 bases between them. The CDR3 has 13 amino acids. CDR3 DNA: TGTGCCAGCCATCGGGGGGCCGCCTACGAGCAGTACTTC. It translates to CASHRGAAYEQYF.

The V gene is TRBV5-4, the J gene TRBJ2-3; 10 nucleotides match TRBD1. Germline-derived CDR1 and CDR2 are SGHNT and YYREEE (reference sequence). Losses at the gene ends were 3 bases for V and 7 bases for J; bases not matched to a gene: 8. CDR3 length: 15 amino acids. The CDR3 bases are TGTGCCAGCAGCTCAGACAGGGGGCAATCATATACGCAGTATTTT. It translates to CASSSDRGQSYTQYF. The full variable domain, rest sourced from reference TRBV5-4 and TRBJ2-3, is ETGVTQSPTHLIKTRGQQVTLRCSSQSGHNTVSWYQQALGQGPQFIFQYYREEENGRGNFPPRFSGLQFPNYSSELNVNALELDDSALYLCASSSDRGQSYTQYFGPGTRLTVL.

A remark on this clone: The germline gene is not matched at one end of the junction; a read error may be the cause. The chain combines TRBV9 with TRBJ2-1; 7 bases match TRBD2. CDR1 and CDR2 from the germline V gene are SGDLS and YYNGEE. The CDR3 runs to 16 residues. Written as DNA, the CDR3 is TGTGCCCGCAGCCCCTCGACGGGGGGTCCCGACAATGAGCAGTTCTTC. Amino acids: CARSPSTGGPDNEQFF. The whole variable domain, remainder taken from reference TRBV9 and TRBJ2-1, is DSGVTQTPKHLITATGQRVTLRCSPRSGDLSVYWYQQSLDQGLQFLIQYYNGEERAKGNILERFSAQQFPDLHSELNLSSLELGDSALYFCARSPSTGGPDNEQFFGPGTRLTVL.

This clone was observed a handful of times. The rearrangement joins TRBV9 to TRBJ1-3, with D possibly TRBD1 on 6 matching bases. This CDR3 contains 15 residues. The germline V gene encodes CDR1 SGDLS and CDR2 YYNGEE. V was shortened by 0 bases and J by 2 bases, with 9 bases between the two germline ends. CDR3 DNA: TGTGCCAGCAGCGTAGTATCAGGGGCTGGAAACACCATATATTTT. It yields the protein CASSVVSGAGNTIYF. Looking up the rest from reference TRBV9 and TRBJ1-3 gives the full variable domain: DSGVTQTPKHLITATGQRVTLRCSPRSGDLSVYWYQQSLDQGLQFLIQYYNGEERAKGNILERFSAQQFPDLHSELNLSSLELGDSALYFCASSVVSGAGNTIYFGEGSWLTVV.

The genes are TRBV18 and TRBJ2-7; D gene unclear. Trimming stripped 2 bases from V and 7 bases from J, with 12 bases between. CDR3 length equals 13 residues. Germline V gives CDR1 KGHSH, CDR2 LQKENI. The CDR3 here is CASSPSNPREQYF. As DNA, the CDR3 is TGTGCCAGCTCACCATCCAATCCCAGGGAGCAGTACTTC. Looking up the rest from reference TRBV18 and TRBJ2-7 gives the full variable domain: NAGVMQNPRHLVRRRGQEARLRCSPMKGHSHVYWYRQLPEEGLKFMVYLQKENIIDESGMPKERFSAEFPKEGPSILRIQQVVRGDSAAYFCASSPSNPREQYFGPGTRLTVT.

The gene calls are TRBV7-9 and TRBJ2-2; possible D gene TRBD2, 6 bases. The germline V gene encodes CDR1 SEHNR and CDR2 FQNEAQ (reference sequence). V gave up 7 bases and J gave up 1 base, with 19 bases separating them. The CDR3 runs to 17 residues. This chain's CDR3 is CASTPGRTTLNTGELFF. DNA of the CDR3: TGTGCCAGCACCCCGGGTAGGACTACCTTGAACACCGGGGAGCTGTTTTTT.

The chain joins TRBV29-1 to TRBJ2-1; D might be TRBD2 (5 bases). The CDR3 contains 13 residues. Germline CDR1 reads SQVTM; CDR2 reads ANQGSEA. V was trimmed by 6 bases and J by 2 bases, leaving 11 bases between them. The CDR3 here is CSVVSGTYNEQFF. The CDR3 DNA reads TGCAGCGTCGTTTCGGGGACCTACAATGAGCAGTTCTTC.

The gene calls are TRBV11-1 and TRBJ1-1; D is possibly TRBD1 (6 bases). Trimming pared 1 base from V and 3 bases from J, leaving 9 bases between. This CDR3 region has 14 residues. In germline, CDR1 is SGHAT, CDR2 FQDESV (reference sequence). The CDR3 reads CASSLGQAYTEAFF. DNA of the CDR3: TGTGCCAGCAGCTTAGGACAGGCTTACACTGAAGCTTTCTTT.

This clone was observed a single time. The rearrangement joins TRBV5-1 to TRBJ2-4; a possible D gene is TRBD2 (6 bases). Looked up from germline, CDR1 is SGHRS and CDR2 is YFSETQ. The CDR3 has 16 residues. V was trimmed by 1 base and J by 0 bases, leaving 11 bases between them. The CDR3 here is CASSLSQGLAKNIQYF. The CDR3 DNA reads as TGCGCCAGCAGCTTGTCTCAGGGACTAGCCAAAAACATTCAGTACTTC.